This is a list of T cell receptor beta chains from one sample in a study of blood T cell repertoires in COVID-19. TCRdb keeps only in-frame clones here, not all; method: immunoSEQ multiplex PCR. The sample records 250,000 to 300,000 clones, roughly 80% being singletons. Material for sequencing was peripheral blood. Source of these receptors: a man aged 60 to 69 with acute or convalescent COVID-19. The CDR3 runs from the conserved cysteine through the conserved F or W. Fields, in order: D gene, clone size, J gene, V gene, CDR3 length, CDR3 DNA, CDR3 protein. The D gene is left open where the match is weak. Some rows have no size entry. The others give once, few or many, or a class for an expanded clone.

>NA|NA|TRBJ2-3|TRBV7-9|14
TGTGCCAGCAGGAAAGGGGTGAGCACAGATACGCAGTATTTT
CASRKGVSTDTQYF
>TRBD2|NA|TRBJ2-5|TRBV9|16
TGTGCCAGCAGCGTATGGAACGGGGGGGCCGGCGAGACCCAGTACTTC
CASSVWNGGAGETQYF
>TRBD2|NA|TRBJ2-5|TRBV7-7|15
TGTGCTAGCAGCCGGACTAGCGGGGGCCAAGAGACCCAGTACTTC
CASSRTSGGQETQYF
>TRBD2|NA|TRBJ2-7|TRBV7-3|14
TGTGCCAGCAGCTCGGGACTAGCGGGAGCTAAGCAGTACTTC
CASSSGLAGAKQYF
>NA|NA|TRBJ1-2|TRBV9|21
TGTGCCAGCAGCGTAGAAGAATTGGGGTGGCAGGGCCGGTCTAATATGGATGGCTACACCTTC
CASSVEELGWQGRSNMDGYTF
>TRBD2|NA|TRBJ2-7|TRBV11-2|18
TGTGCCAGCAGCCGCGGATTAACTCCGGGACTAGCCGATTACGAGCAGTACTTC
CASSRGLTPGLADYEQYF
>NA|NA|TRBJ1-6|TRBV4-1|14
TGCGCCAGCAGCCGGGGGCAGGGTTATTCACCCCTCCACTTT
CASSRGQGYSPLHF
>NA|NA|TRBJ2-5|TRBV29-1|14
TGCAGCGTTGAAGATGGGGACATCCAAGAGACCCAGTACTTC
CSVEDGDIQETQYF
>TRBD1|once|TRBJ1-2|TRBV29-1|14
TGCAGCGTTGAACGGACAGGGACTCCTTATGGCTACACCTTC
CSVERTGTPYGYTF
>NA|NA|TRBJ2-2|TRBV6-5|14
TGTGCCAGCAGACAGGACGGCAACACCGGGGAGCTGTTTTTT
CASRQDGNTGELFF
>TRBD2|NA|TRBJ2-7|TRBV7-2|14
TGTGCCAGCAGCGTCCTCCCTAGCGGCTACGAGCAGTACTTC
CASSVLPSGYEQYF
>NA|NA|TRBJ1-6|TRBV4-1|18
TGCGCCAGCAGCCAAGATGGTGGCAGGGGAGCCCAAAATTCACCCCTCCACTTT
CASSQDGGRGAQNSPLHF
>TRBD1|once|TRBJ2-7|TRBV10-3|14
TGTGCCATCAGTGTGAATGGACAGGGGGACGAGCAGTACTTC
CAISVNGQGDEQYF
>NA|NA|TRBJ1-1|TRBV12-3/TRBV12-4|13
TGTGCCAGCAGTTTTTCCATGAACACTGAAGCTTTCTTT
CASSFSMNTEAFF
>TRBD2|few|TRBJ2-5|TRBV12-5|15
TGTGCTAGTGGTTTGGGGACTAGCGGGGGAGAGACCCAGTACTTC
CASGLGTSGGETQYF
>NA|NA|TRBJ2-1|TRBV12-3/TRBV12-4|13
TGTGCCAGCAGTCTGGGACTTCCCAATGAGCAGTTCTTC
CASSLGLPNEQFF
>TRBD1|NA|TRBJ1-1|TRBV6-5|15
TGTGCCAGCAGTTACTCCGGGACAGTGAACACTGAAGCTTTCTTT
CASSYSGTVNTEAFF
>TRBD1|NA|TRBJ2-7|TRBV6-5|14
TGTGCCAGCATTCGACAGGGGGATGCCTACGAGCAGTACTTC
CASIRQGDAYEQYF
>TRBD1|few|TRBJ2-5|TRBV7-2|17
TGTGCCAGCAGCTTAGTGGGACAGGGGGCTCTGTTGGAGACCCAGTACTTC
CASSLVGQGALLETQYF
>TRBD2|NA|TRBJ2-1|TRBV5-1|16
TGCGCCAGCAACCCGGGACTAGCGGGGGGGCAAAGTGAGCAGTTCTTC
CASNPGLAGGQSEQFF
>TRBD2|NA|TRBJ2-3|TRBV28|17
TGTGCCAGCAGTTTATGGACTAGCGGGAGTGTCCCAGATACGCAGTATTTT
CASSLWTSGSVPDTQYF
>TRBD2|NA|TRBJ2-5|TRBV7-6|17
TGTGCCAGCAGCTTAGAAAGCGGGGGGGCACTGGGTAAGACCCAGTACTTC
CASSLESGGALGKTQYF
>TRBD2|NA|TRBJ2-5|TRBV27|16
TGTGCCAGCAGTAGGATCGGGACTAGCGGGGGCAAGACCCAGTACTTC
CASSRIGTSGGKTQYF
>TRBD2|NA|TRBJ2-7|TRBV29-1|16
TGCAGCGTGGCCCCTCTAGCGGGAGGGCCAAAGTACGAGCAGTACTTC
CSVAPLAGGPKYEQYF
>TRBD1|NA|TRBJ1-4|TRBV11-2|17
TGTGCCAGCAGCTTAGGGGAAACAGGGGCAACTAATGAAAAACTGTTTTTT
CASSLGETGATNEKLFF
>TRBD2|NA|TRBJ2-4|TRBV3-1/TRBV3-2|17
TGTGCCAGCAGCCCCGCCCGACTAGCGCTAGCCAAAAACATTCAGTACTTC
CASSPARLALAKNIQYF
>TRBD1|NA|TRBJ2-2|TRBV7-2|15
TGTGCCAGCAGCCGGGACAGCACGAACACCGGGGAGCTGTTTTTT
CASSRDSTNTGELFF
>TRBD1|once|TRBJ2-2|TRBV9|13
TGTGCCAGCACGGTACAGGGGACCGGGGAGCTGTTTTTT
CASTVQGTGELFF
>NA|NA|TRBJ2-5|TRBV5-6|16
TGTGCCAGCAGCTTGGGTAGTACCTCCCCAGGGGAGACCCAGTACTTC
CASSLGSTSPGETQYF
>NA|NA|TRBJ2-2|TRBV12-3/TRBV12-4|13
TGTGCCAGCAGTTTCGGGGGGCCCGGGGAGCTGTTTTTT
CASSFGGPGELFF
>NA|NA|TRBJ1-4|TRBV19|15
TGTGCCAGTAGTTCCCCGGGTCAGTGGAATGAAAAACTGTTTTTT
CASSSPGQWNEKLFF
>NA|NA|TRBJ1-4|TRBV7-9|14
TGTGCCAGCCGCTCACTAACAACTAATGAAAAACTGTTTTTT
CASRSLTTNEKLFF
>NA|NA|TRBJ2-3|TRBV24-1|13
TGTGCCACCACTGAGGCTAGCACAGATACGCAGTATTTT
CATTEASTDTQYF
>NA|NA|TRBJ2-7|TRBV5-6|13
TGTGCCAGCAGCTTGGTTGGAGCTAACGAGCAGTACTTC
CASSLVGANEQYF
>NA|NA|TRBJ1-4|TRBV7-6|14
TGTGCCAGCAGCGTCCGAGGCCAGCCTGAAAAACTGTTTTTT
CASSVRGQPEKLFF
>NA|NA|TRBJ2-3|TRBV28|13
TGTGCCAGCAGTTCCCCCGGGTGGGATACGCAGTATTTT
CASSSPGWDTQYF
>NA|NA|TRBJ1-1|TRBV2|17
TGTGCCAGCAGTGAAGAGGATCCCGGGGGGCTGGGCACTGAAGCTTTCTTT
CASSEEDPGGLGTEAFF
>TRBD2|NA|TRBJ2-1|TRBV19|14
TGTGCCAGTAGTATTCGCGGGAGCTACAATGAGCAGTTCTTC
CASSIRGSYNEQFF
>TRBD1|NA|TRBJ1-2|TRBV5-4|14
TGTGCCAGCAGCCCCGGACAGGGTGTCTATGGCTACACCTTC
CASSPGQGVYGYTF
>TRBD2|NA|TRBJ2-7|TRBV29-1|15
TGCAGCGTTGGTACTAGCGGGGCTTCTAGGTACGAGCAGTACTTC
CSVGTSGASRYEQYF
>NA|NA|TRBJ2-6|TRBV21-1|18
TGTGCCAGCAGCAAAGAAGAGGACAGGGGTTCTGGGGCCAACGTCCTGACTTTC
CASSKEEDRGSGANVLTF
>NA|NA|TRBJ2-3|TRBV18|13
TGTGCCAGCTCACCTTCGTACACAGATACGCAGTATTTT
CASSPSYTDTQYF
>TRBD2|NA|TRBJ2-1|TRBV5-1|14
TGCGCCAGCAGCCCGGGAGGCGGGGCGTATGAGCAGTTCTTC
CASSPGGGAYEQFF
>TRBD2|NA|TRBJ2-1|TRBV28|14
TGTGCCAGCAGGGGAGGGTGGGGGTACAATGAGCAGTTCTTC
CASRGGWGYNEQFF
>TRBD2|NA|TRBJ2-7|TRBV3-1/TRBV3-2|16
TGTGCCAGCAGCCAAGTTTCTACTAGCGGGAGGAACGAGCAGTACTTC
CASSQVSTSGRNEQYF
>TRBD1|NA|TRBJ2-3|TRBV27|14
TGTGCCAGCCACGGACAGGCCTACACAGATACGCAGTATTTT
CASHGQAYTDTQYF